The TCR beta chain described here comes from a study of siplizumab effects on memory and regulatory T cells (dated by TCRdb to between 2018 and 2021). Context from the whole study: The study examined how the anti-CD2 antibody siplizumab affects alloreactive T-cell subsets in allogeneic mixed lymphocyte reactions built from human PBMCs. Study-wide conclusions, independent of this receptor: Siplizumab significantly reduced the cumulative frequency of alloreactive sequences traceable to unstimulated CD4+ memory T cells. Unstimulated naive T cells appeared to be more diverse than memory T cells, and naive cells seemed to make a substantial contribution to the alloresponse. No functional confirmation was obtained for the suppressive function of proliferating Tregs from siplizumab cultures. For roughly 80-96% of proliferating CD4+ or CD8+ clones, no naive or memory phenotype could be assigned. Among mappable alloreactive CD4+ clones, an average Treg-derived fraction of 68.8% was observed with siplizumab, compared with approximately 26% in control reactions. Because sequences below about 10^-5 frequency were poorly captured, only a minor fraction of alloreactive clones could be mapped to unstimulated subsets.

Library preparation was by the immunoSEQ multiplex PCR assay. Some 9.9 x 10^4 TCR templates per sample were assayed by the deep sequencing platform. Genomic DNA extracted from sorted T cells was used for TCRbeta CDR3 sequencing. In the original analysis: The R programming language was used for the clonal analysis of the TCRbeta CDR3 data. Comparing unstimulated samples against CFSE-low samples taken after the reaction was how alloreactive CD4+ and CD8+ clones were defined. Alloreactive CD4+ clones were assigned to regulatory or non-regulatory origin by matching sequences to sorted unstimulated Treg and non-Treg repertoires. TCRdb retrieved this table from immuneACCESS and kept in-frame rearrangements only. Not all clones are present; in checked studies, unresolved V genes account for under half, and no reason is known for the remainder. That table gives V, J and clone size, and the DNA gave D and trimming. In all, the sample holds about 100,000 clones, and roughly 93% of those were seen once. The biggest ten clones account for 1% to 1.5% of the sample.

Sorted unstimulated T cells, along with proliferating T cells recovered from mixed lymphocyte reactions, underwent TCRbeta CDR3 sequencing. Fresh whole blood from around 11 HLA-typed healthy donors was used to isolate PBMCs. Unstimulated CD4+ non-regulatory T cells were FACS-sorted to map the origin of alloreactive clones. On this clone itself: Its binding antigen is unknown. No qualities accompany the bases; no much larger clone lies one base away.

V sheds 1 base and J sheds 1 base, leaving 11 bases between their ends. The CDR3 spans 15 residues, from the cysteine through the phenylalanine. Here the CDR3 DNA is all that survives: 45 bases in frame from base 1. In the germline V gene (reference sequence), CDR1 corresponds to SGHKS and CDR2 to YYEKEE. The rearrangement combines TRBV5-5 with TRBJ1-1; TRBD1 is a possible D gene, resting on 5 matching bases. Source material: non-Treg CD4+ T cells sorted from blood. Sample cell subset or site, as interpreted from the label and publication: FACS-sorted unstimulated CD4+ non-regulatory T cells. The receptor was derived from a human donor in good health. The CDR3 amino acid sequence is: CASSLRRGRNTEAFF. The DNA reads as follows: TGTGCCAGCAGCTTGAGAAGGGGTCGGAACACTGAAGCTTTCTTT.